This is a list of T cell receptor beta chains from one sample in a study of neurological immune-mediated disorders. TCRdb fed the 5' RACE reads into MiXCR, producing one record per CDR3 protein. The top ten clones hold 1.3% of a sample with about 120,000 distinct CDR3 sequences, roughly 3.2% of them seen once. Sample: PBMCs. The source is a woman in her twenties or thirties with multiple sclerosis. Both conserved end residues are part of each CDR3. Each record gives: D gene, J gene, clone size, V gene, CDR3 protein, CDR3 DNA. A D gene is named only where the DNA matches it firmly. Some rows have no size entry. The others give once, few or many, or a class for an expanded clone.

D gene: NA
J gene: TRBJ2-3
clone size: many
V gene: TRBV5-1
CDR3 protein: CASSLGRGWADTQYF
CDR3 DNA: TGCGCCAGCAGCTTGGGAAGGGGCTGGGCAGATACGCAGTATTTT

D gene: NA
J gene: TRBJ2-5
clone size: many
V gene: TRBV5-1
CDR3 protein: CASSYGPVGGQETQYF
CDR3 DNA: TGCGCCAGCAGCTATGGCCCGGTAGGGGGCCAAGAGACCCAGTACTTC

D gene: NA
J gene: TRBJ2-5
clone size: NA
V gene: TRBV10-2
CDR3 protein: CASSEARDRGTQYF
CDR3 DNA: TGCGCCAGCAGTGAGGCAAGGGACCGGGGCACCCAGTACTTC

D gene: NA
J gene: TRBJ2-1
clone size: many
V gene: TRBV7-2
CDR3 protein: CASSYSGSEQFF
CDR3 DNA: TGTGCCAGCAGCTACTCGGGGAGTGAGCAGTTCTTC

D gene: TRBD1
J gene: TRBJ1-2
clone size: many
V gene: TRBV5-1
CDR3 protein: CASSFGQGETNYGYTF
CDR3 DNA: TGCGCCAGCAGCTTCGGACAGGGGGAAACTAACTATGGCTACACCTTC

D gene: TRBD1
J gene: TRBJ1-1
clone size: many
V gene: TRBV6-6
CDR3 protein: CASSRDREPLSTEAFF
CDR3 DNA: TGTGCCAGCAGTAGGGACAGGGAACCTCTCAGCACTGAAGCTTTCTTT

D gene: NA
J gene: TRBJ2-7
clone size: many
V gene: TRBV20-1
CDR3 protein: CSAVRISSYEQYF
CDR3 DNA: TGCAGTGCTGTACGGATTTCGTCCTACGAGCAGTACTTC

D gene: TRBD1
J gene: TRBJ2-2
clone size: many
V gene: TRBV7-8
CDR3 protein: CASSLEAGGDTGELFF
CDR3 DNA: TGTGCCAGCAGCTTAGAGGCAGGGGGCGACACCGGGGAGCTGTTTTTT

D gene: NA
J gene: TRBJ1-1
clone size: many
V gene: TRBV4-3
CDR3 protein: CASSQDIGDKGPEAFF
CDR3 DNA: TGCGCCAGCAGCCAAGATATTGGGGACAAGGGGCCTGAAGCTTTCTTT

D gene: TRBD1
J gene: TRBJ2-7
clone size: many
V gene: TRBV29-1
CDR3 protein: CSAGGQGAYEQYF
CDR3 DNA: TGCAGCGCTGGAGGGCAGGGGGCATACGAGCAGTACTTC

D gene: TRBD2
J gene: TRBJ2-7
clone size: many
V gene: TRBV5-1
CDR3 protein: CASSPGGTSGYYEQYF
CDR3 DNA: TGCGCCAGCAGCCCCGGAGGGACTAGCGGATATTACGAGCAGTACTTC

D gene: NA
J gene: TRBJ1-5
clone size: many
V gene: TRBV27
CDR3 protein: CASGGYSNQPQHF
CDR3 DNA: TGTGCCAGCGGGGGATATAGCAATCAGCCCCAGCATTTT

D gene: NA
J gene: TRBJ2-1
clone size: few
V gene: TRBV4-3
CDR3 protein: CDSSRTDNEQFF
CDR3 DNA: TGCGACAGCAGCAGGACTGACAATGAGCAGTTCTTC

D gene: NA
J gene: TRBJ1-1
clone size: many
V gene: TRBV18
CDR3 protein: CASSPTANTEAFF
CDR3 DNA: TGTGCCAGCTCACCAACAGCGAACACTGAAGCTTTCTTT

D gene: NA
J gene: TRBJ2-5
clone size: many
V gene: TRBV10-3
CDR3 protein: CAISEPPETQYF
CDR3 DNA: TGTGCCATCAGTGAGCCGCCCGAGACCCAGTACTTC

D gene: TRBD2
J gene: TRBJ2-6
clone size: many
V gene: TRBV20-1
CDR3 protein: CSASFGRAGANVLTF
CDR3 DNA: TGCAGTGCTAGTTTTGGGAGGGCTGGGGCCAACGTCCTGACTTTC